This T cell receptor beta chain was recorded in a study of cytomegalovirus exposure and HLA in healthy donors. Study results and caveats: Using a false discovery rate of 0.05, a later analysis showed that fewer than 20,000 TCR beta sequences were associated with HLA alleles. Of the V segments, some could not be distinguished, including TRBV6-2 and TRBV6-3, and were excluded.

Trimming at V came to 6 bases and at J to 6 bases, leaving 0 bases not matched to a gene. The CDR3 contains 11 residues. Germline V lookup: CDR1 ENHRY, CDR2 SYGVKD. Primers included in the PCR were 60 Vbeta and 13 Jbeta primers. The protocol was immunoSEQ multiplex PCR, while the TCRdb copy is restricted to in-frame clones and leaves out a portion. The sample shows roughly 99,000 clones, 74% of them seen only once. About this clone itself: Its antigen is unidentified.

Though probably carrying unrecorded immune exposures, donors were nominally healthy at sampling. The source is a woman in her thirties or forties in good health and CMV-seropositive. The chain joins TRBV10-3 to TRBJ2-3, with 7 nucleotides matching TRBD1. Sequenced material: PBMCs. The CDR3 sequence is CAIRTGDTQYF. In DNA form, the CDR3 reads TGTGCCATCAGGACAGGGGATACGCAGTATTTT.